The 23 T cell receptor beta chains presented below share a single source sample, sequenced in a study of regulatory T cells in long-lasting Graves disease. The time point here: persistent/refractory GD, antithyroid drugs over 5 years with positive TRAb. Extracted RNA from PBMCs served as the source of the TCR library. Researchers made TCR beta libraries by using iRepertoire HTBI primers and running Arm-PCR on CDR3 regions. From the multiplex PCR reads, TCRdb called clonotypes with MiXCR, one entry per CDR3 protein. This repertoire shows a few hundred thousand distinct CDR3 sequences, roughly 21% found once; its top ten account for around an eighth. Sequencing was performed on peripheral blood mononuclear cells (PBMCs), taken when the disease was refractory, from a patient treated with antithyroid drugs. The origin of the receptors is a female donor with Graves disease.

The table lists this clonotype with a few counts. Germline is not matched at one junction end, which may reflect a read error. V gene TRBV11-2 combines with J gene TRBJ1-3, with TRBD1 as a possible D gene (6 bases). Germline CDR1 and CDR2: SGHAT and FQNNGV. The CDR3 sequence is 13 residues long. The CDR3 DNA is TGTGCCAGCAGCTTAGGGTCCCTGGGGGCGCCGTTATTT. As protein: CASSLGSLGAPLF.

The chain recombines TRBV5-8 with TRBJ2-1; a possible D gene is TRBD2 (5 bases). This CDR3 has 13 residues. Germline CDR1 is SGHTS and CDR2 is YDEGEE. Trimming pared 5 bases from V and 4 bases from J, leaving 10 bases between. This chain's CDR3 is CASRPDLYNEQFF. In DNA, the CDR3 is TGTGCCAGCAGACCGGACTTGTACAATGAGCAGTTCTTC.

In its sample, this clonotype was seen many times. The chain carries TRBV28 and TRBJ1-1; tentative D call: TRBD1 (6 bases). Trimming pared 5 bases from V and 2 bases from J, leaving 12 bases between. Germline loops: CDR1 MDHEN, CDR2 SYDVKM. The length of the CDR3 is 14 residues. In nucleotides, the CDR3 is TGTGCCAGCAGTGTATACAGGGAAAACACTGAAGCTTTCTTT. Translated: CASSVYRENTEAFF.

The V gene is TRBV12-3 or TRBV12-4, the J gene TRBJ1-3; D is possibly TRBD1 (5 bases). Trimming removed 5 bases from V and 5 bases from J, with 13 bases in between. This CDR3 region has 14 residues. The chain's CDR3 is CASSPQTARNTIYF. CDR3 in DNA: TGTGCCAGCAGTCCTCAGACAGCCAGAAACACCATATATTTT.

This clonotype was recorded many times. The CDR3 loop is CASSYSSFRGGNYGYTF. The CDR3 DNA is TGTGCCAGCAGTTACTCGTCATTTAGAGGGGGAAACTATGGCTACACCTTC. The V gene is TRBV6-2 or TRBV6-3, the J gene TRBJ1-2; the D gene is possibly TRBD1 (6 bases). The germline V gene encodes CDR1 MNHEY and CDR2 SVGEGT. This CDR3 is 17 amino acids long. The V end was cut by 0 bases, the J end by 2 bases, with 16 bases between.

This clonotype was recorded once. A read error may explain this, as a much larger clone is one base away. The chain employs TRBV12-3 or TRBV12-4 and TRBJ1-2; D not resolved. The CDR3 totals 13 residues. The ends were cut back, 5 bases at V and 6 bases at J, with 13 bases in the middle. In DNA, the CDR3 is TGTGCCAGCAGTGAGGTGGCCCTTGATGGCTACACCTTC. Translation gives CASSEVALDGYTF.

The J gene is TRBJ1-6, the V gene TRBV2; D ambiguous. The germline V gene has CDR1 SNHLY and CDR2 FYNNEI. V dropped 5 bases and J dropped 8 bases, with 16 bases sitting between them. The CDR3 sequence is 15 residues long. For the CDR3, the DNA is TGTGCCAGCAGTTCCCGACGTCCCCCGGATTCACCCCTCCACTTT. Amino acids: CASSSRRPPDSPLHF. Supplemented by reference TRBV2 and TRBJ1-6, the full variable domain reads EPEVTQTPSHQVTQMGQEVILRCVPISNHLYFYWYRQILGQKVEFLVSFYNNEISEKSEIFDDQFSVERPDGSNFTLKIRSTKLEDSAMYFCASSSRRPPDSPLHFGNGTRLTVT.

This clonotype was observed a handful of times. The chain combines TRBV19 with TRBJ2-2, with 8 bases lining up with TRBD2. CDR1 LNHDA and CDR2 SQIVND come from the germline V gene (reference sequence). The CDR3 contains 18 residues. Trimming removed 4 bases from V and 2 bases from J; junction bases left unmatched: 12. CDR3 sequence reads: CASSRNSPGGPNTGELFF. The DNA of the CDR3 is TGTGCCAGTAGTAGAAACAGCCCGGGAGGGCCAAACACCGGGGAGCTGTTTTTT.

This clonotype has just one count. This chain connects TRBV6-1 to TRBJ1-4, with D possibly being TRBD1 (5 bases). V lost 3 bases and J 7 bases, leaving 18 bases between the germline ends. From germline, CDR1 is MNHNS and CDR2 SASEGT. The CDR3 is 16 amino acids. In nucleotides, the CDR3 is TGTGCCAGCAGTGACGACGCTTGGGACCGAGCTGAAAAACTGTTTTTT. Translation: CASSDDAWDRAEKLFF.

This clonotype has a count of ten or more. This chain links TRBV28 with TRBJ1-1; no clear D. V lost 2 bases, J lost 6 bases, and 10 bases lay in between. Germline lookup yields CDR1 MDHEN and CDR2 SYDVKM. This CDR3 has 13 residues. Here the CDR3 reads CASSLQVAAEAFF. The DNA of the CDR3 is TGTGCCAGCAGTTTACAAGTCGCGGCTGAAGCTTTCTTT. Variable domain in full (rest from reference TRBV28 and TRBJ1-1): DVKVTQSSRYLVKRTGEKVFLECVQDMDHENMFWYRQDPGLGLRLIYFSYDVKMKEKGDIPEGYSVSREKKERFSLILESASTNQTSMYLCASSLQVAAEAFFGQGTRLTVV.

In its sample, this clonotype was seen a few times. This rearrangement joins TRBV18 to TRBJ2-5, with a possible D match to TRBD2 (5 bases). The V gene's germline CDR1 is KGHSH and CDR2 LQKENI. This CDR3 region has 15 residues. Trimming removed 3 bases from V and 0 bases from J, with 11 bases in between. As DNA, the CDR3 is TGTGCCAGCTCACCCCAGAACGGGGACCAAGAGACCCAGTACTTC. Translated, it gives CASSPQNGDQETQYF.

This clonotype was detected only once. Compared with germline, one end of the junction differs, possibly owing to a read error. The rearrangement links TRBV27 to TRBJ2-5; D is unclear. This CDR3 is 11 amino acids long. The germline gives CDR1 MNHEY, CDR2 SMNVEV (reference sequence). For the CDR3, the DNA is TGTGCCAGCAGCGTTGGAGAGACCCAGTGCTTC. Encoded protein: CASSVGETQCF.

In its sample, this clonotype was seen a few times. The chain links TRBV15 to TRBJ2-1; 9 bases are a match to TRBD1. The CDR3 is made up of 19 amino acids. V shed 2 bases, J shed 4 bases, and the junction held 15 bases outside the gene matches. Germline V gene data show CDR1 as LNHNV and CDR2 as YYDKDF (reference sequence). CDR3 loop: CATSRQQGALDLAYNEQFF. The CDR3 DNA sequence: TGTGCCACCAGCAGACAACAGGGGGCGCTTGATCTGGCTTACAATGAGCAGTTCTTC.

This clonotype was counted only a few times. This sequence joins TRBV6-1 and TRBJ1-3; 8 nucleotides match TRBD1. The CDR3 extends over 14 amino acids. The ends lost 4 bases at V and 11 bases at J; junction bases unmatched: 10. The germline V gene encodes CDR1 MNHNS and CDR2 SASEGT. This CDR3 is CASSVSGQGIAIYF. In DNA form, the CDR3 reads TGTGCCAGCAGTGTATCCGGACAGGGAATCGCCATATATTTT.

The V gene is TRBV7-6, the J gene TRBJ1-3; 8 positions match TRBD1. This CDR3 region has 16 residues. Losses at the gene ends were 1 base for V and 2 bases for J; bases not matched to a gene: 4. CDR1 is SGHVS, CDR2 FNYEAQ, per germline. The CDR3 nucleotides are TGTGCCAGCAGCTTAGGGGGACAGGCGGCTGGAAACACCATATATTTT. Translation gives CASSLGGQAAGNTIYF.

The genes are TRBV5-8 and TRBJ2-3; 16 bases are a match to TRBD2. Germline CDR1 reads SGHTS; CDR2 reads YDEGEE. This CDR3 is 17 amino acids long. The junction had 6 bases not matched to a gene; V was cut back by 4 bases and J by 4 bases. The CDR3 DNA reads as TGTGCCAGCAGCCCGGGACTAGCGGGAGGGCCAGCAGATACGCAGTATTTT. This translates into CASSPGLAGGPADTQYF.

This clonotype came up a few times. The chain uses TRBV5-6 and TRBJ2-5, with D perhaps given as TRBD1 or TRBD2 (5 bases each). V lost 10 bases and J 3 bases, leaving 22 bases between the germline ends. Germline V CDR1 and CDR2: SGHDT, YYEEEE. The CDR3 has 15 amino acids. DNA of the CDR3: TGTGCCTCCAACTCCCGGGTTCGGGGCAAAGAGACCCAGTACTTC. Its protein is CASNSRVRGKETQYF.

This clonotype was counted between two and nine times. The rearrangement joins TRBV7-3 to TRBJ2-2; D is uncertain. The CDR3 contains 14 residues. The V gene lost 3 bases and the J gene lost 5 bases, with 10 bases spanning the gap. Germline-derived CDR1 and CDR2 are SGHTA and FQGTGA. In DNA form, the CDR3 reads TGTGCCAGCAGCTTCGAAGTACGGACCGGGGAGCTGTTTTTT. This gives the protein CASSFEVRTGELFF.

This clonotype appeared a few times. V and J are TRBV28 and TRBJ2-3, with a weak D call TRBD1 (7 bases). Germline CDR1 MDHEN, CDR2 SYDVKM. CDR3 size: 14 residues. V was shortened by 5 bases and J by 5 bases, with 14 bases between the two germline ends. CDR3 sequence: CASSTQGRGDTQYF. For the CDR3, the DNA is TGTGCCAGCAGTACACAGGGGCGGGGAGATACGCAGTATTTT.

There are many counts of this clonotype. This CDR3 is CASGRDIALEQYF. The CDR3 nucleotides are TGTGCCAGCGGTAGGGACATCGCCCTCGAGCAGTACTTC. This sequence joins TRBV2 and TRBJ2-7; tentatively, D is TRBD1 (6 bases). CDR1 is SNHLY, CDR2 FYNNEI, per germline. V was cut by 8 bases and J by 6 bases, with 17 bases left in between. The CDR3 consists of 13 residues. The full variable domain, its missing parts supplied by reference TRBV2 and TRBJ2-7, is EPEVTQTPSHQVTQMGQEVILRCVPISNHLYFYWYRQILGQKVEFLVSFYNNEISEKSEIFDDQFSVERPDGSNFTLKIRSTKLEDSAMYFCASGRDIALEQYFGPGTRLTVT.

This clonotype was found a few times. At one of its ends the junction is not consistent with the germline gene, which may arise from a read error. The chain is built from TRBV5-5 and TRBJ2-7; D is uncertain. The germline CDR1 and CDR2 sequences are SGHKS and YYEKEE (reference sequence). The CDR3 contains 15 residues. As DNA, the CDR3 is TGTGCCAGCAGGTTGGACGGAGCAACGATTTACGAGCAGTACTTC. Translation gives CASRLDGATIYEQYF.

This clonotype was observed once. Given a far larger clone just one base away, this is likely a sequencing read error. V and J are TRBV27 and TRBJ1-1; D is undetermined. Trimming cost V 7 bases and J 0 bases, with 12 bases left between them. Germline V lookup: CDR1 MNHEY, CDR2 SMNVEV (reference sequence). This CDR3 region has 14 residues. The CDR3 nucleotides are TGTGCCAGCACCAAACTGCCAGTGAACACTGAAGCTTTCTTT. Its translation is CASTKLPVNTEAFF.

This clonotype was seen a few times. The V gene is TRBV5-1, the J gene TRBJ2-7; D may be TRBD1 (6 bases). V was shortened by 5 bases and J by 3 bases, with 12 bases between the two germline ends. The CDR3 is 13 residues long. The germline V gene encodes CDR1 SGHRS and CDR2 YFSETQ. In DNA, the CDR3 is TGCGCCAGCAGAGGGGCAGGGGTCTACGAGCAGTACTTC. It translates to CASRGAGVYEQYF.